Following are 28 T cell receptor beta chains from one sample sequenced in a study of cytomegalovirus exposure and HLA in healthy donors. The PCR used 60 Vbeta and 13 Jbeta primers. Sequenced by immunoSEQ multiplex PCR; TCRdb stores in-frame clones only, minus some. Its clone listing holds tens of thousands of clones. Material: PBMCs. The receptor set was obtained from a man between 45 and 60 years old in good health and CMV-seropositive.

V usage is TRBV6-1 and J usage is TRBJ2-1; 15 nucleotides line up with TRBD2. Germline CDR1 MNHNS, CDR2 SASEGT. The ends lost 4 bases at V and 10 bases at J; junction bases unmatched: 8. The CDR3 runs 16 residues. CDR3 nucleotides: TGTGCCAGCAGTGCCGGACTAGCGGGAGGGCCGGGGGAGCAGTTCTTC. Translated: CASSAGLAGGPGEQFF.

V gene TRBV7-2 combines with J gene TRBJ2-7; D gene unclear. Germline V gives CDR1 SGHTA, CDR2 FQGNSA. The CDR3 has 14 residues. V lost 4 bases, J lost 1 base, and 11 bases lay in between. The CDR3 sequence: CASSYMSGSYEQYF. In nucleotides, the CDR3 is TGTGCCAGCAGCTACATGTCAGGATCCTACGAGCAGTACTTC.

V is TRBV5-1 and J is TRBJ2-7; TRBD2 aligns across 7 bases. Looked up from germline, CDR1 is SGHRS and CDR2 is YFSETQ. With V trimmed by 4 bases and J by 5 bases, 6 bases remained unmatched. This CDR3 comprises 13 residues. CDR3 loop: CASSRGGLDEQYF. The CDR3 DNA is TGCGCCAGCAGCCGCGGGGGATTGGACGAGCAGTACTTC.

The rearrangement joins TRBV4-2 to TRBJ2-1, with TRBD2 as a possible D gene (5 bases). V lost 4 bases and J lost 3, with 10 bases in between. Germline CDR1 and CDR2: LGHNA and YNFKEQ. The CDR3 runs 14 residues. CDR3 DNA: TGTGCCAGCAGCCCCCGGGGTAGCTACAATGAGCAGTTCTTC. Translating gives CASSPRGSYNEQFF.

V is TRBV9 and J is TRBJ2-6; D is uncertain. The CDR3 has 16 amino acids. Germline V CDR1 and CDR2: SGDLS, YYNGEE. Trimming shortened V by 1 base and J by 0 bases, and 8 bases separated the two germline ends. This CDR3 is CASSVPRSSGANVLTF. The DNA of the CDR3 is TGTGCCAGCAGCGTACCCCGTAGCTCTGGGGCCAACGTCCTGACTTTC.

This chain uses TRBV27 with TRBJ1-5; the match to TRBD1 covers 7 bases. The germline gives CDR1 MNHEY, CDR2 SMNVEV (reference sequence). J was trimmed by 3 bases and V by 6 bases; bases with no gene match: 5. The CDR3 has 14 residues. CDR3 nucleotide sequence: TGTGCCAGCAGCCCGACAGGGATCAATCAGCCCCAGCATTTT. Protein product: CASSPTGINQPQHF.

This sequence joins TRBV11-3 and TRBJ2-7, with 9 bases lining up with TRBD1. This CDR3 region has 15 residues. The V segment lost 5 bases and the J segment 0 bases; nucleotides outside the gene matches: 5. Per germline, CDR1 SGHNT and CDR2 YENEEA. CDR3 protein: CASSPTGGSSYEQYF. The CDR3 DNA follows: TGTGCCAGCAGCCCGACAGGGGGGAGCTCCTACGAGCAGTACTTC.

The chain combines TRBV11-3 with TRBJ1-5; D not resolved. The CDR3 length is 15 residues. The V gene's germline CDR1 is SGHNT and CDR2 YENEEA. V lost 0 bases and J lost 4, with 10 bases in between. The chain's CDR3 is CASSLDSRGNQPQHF. The CDR3 DNA reads as TGTGCCAGCAGCTTAGATAGCAGAGGGAATCAGCCCCAGCATTTT.

V usage is TRBV7-9 and J usage is TRBJ2-5, with D possibly TRBD2 on 6 matching bases. The CDR3 contains 13 residues. Germline CDR1 SEHNR, CDR2 FQNEAQ (reference sequence). The V and J ends lost 3 bases and 7 bases respectively, with 12 bases between them. The DNA of the CDR3 is TGTGCCAGCAGCTTTAGCGGTGGGGGGACCCAGTACTTC. Amino acids: CASSFSGGGTQYF.

The chain combines TRBV11-3 with TRBJ1-2; the D is unclear. Trimming cost V 6 bases and J 6 bases, with 11 bases left between them. From germline, CDR1 is SGHNT and CDR2 YENEEA. The CDR3 has 12 residues. The CDR3 DNA is TGTGCCAGCAGTCGAGGGATCGATGGCTACACCTTC. It yields the protein CASSRGIDGYTF. The complete variable domain, with remaining parts taken from reference TRBV11-3 and TRBJ1-2, reads EAGVVQSPRYKIIEKKQPVAFWCNPISGHNTLYWYLQNLGQGPELLIRYENEEAVDDSQLPKDRFSAERLKGVDSTLKIQPAELGDSAVYLCASSRGIDGYTFGSGTRLTVV.

The chain employs TRBV7-2 and TRBJ1-3; TRBD1 is a possible D gene (6 bases). The length of the CDR3 is 15 residues. Trimming stripped 2 bases from V and 3 bases from J, with 11 bases between. The germline gives CDR1 SGHTA, CDR2 FQGNSA. The chain's CDR3 is CASSLQGSGGNTIYF. Written as DNA, the CDR3 is TGTGCCAGCAGCTTACAGGGGTCAGGTGGAAACACCATATATTTT.

This chain links TRBV30 with TRBJ2-7; 9 bases map to TRBD2. The CDR3 sequence is 14 residues long. V lost 2 bases to trimming and J lost 3 bases; unmatched junction nucleotides: 5. Germline CDR1 GTSNPN, CDR2 SVGIG (reference sequence). This chain's CDR3 is CAWSYAGGDYEQYV. The CDR3 DNA reads as TGTGCCTGGAGTTACGCGGGGGGGGACTACGAGCAGTACGTC.

This chain links TRBV11-3 with TRBJ2-5, with a possible D match to TRBD1 (5 bases). Trimming removed 5 bases from V and 4 bases from J, with 11 bases in between. Per germline, CDR1 SGHNT and CDR2 YENEEA. The CDR3 runs 13 residues. Here the CDR3 DNA reads TGTGCCAGCAGCCCTTCCCAGGGAGAGACCCAGTACTTC. It encodes CASSPSQGETQYF.

V usage is TRBV2 and J usage is TRBJ2-7, with 8 bases identical to TRBD1. V lost 7 bases and J lost 4; bases outside the gene matches: 6. This CDR3 has 13 residues. Looked up from germline, CDR1 is SNHLY and CDR2 is FYNNEI. The CDR3: CASTGGDEYEQYF. The CDR3 coding sequence is TGTGCCAGCACAGGGGGCGATGAATACGAGCAGTACTTC.

The chain employs TRBV4-3 and TRBJ2-5; 11 nucleotides line up with TRBD2. The CDR3 spans 15 residues. Germline-derived CDR1 and CDR2 are LGHNA and YSLEER. V gave up 0 bases and J gave up 6 bases; unmatched junction bases: 3. The CDR3 region is CASSQDLAGGKTQYF. CDR3 coding DNA: TGCGCCAGCAGCCAAGACCTAGCGGGAGGAAAGACCCAGTACTTC.

The rearrangement uses TRBV9 and TRBJ1-2, with D unresolved. The CDR3 covers 13 residues. V lost 3 bases and J lost 2, with 8 bases in between. Germline assignment: CDR1 SGDLS and CDR2 YYNGEE. This chain's CDR3 is CASSAGVNYGYTF. Here the CDR3 DNA reads TGTGCCAGCAGCGCTGGAGTAAACTATGGCTACACCTTC.

This rearrangement joins TRBV30 to TRBJ1-3; D may be TRBD1 (6 bases). V lost 2 bases, J lost 0 bases, and 17 bases lay in between. There are 17 residues in the CDR3. The germline CDR1 and CDR2 sequences are GTSNPN and SVGIG (reference sequence). CDR3 in DNA: TGTGCCTGGAGTTCCCTAGATCACAGGGTCTCTGGAAACACCATATATTTT. This translates into CAWSSLDHRVSGNTIYF.

V gene TRBV10-3 combines with J gene TRBJ2-7; unclear D gene. CDR3 size: 15 residues. Germline CDR1 reads ENHRY; CDR2 reads SYGVKD. Trimming left V 2 bases short and J 3 bases short, with 14 bases between. CDR3 in DNA: TGTGCCATCAGTGAGGCCGTAGCATCGGGCTACGAGCAGTACTTC. Translated: CAISEAVASGYEQYF.

The V and J genes are TRBV18 and TRBJ1-1, with D perhaps matching TRBD1 (6 bases). This CDR3 contains 14 residues. V was trimmed by 6 bases and J by 0 bases, leaving 11 bases between them. From germline, CDR1 is KGHSH and CDR2 LQKENI. CDR3: CASSKDRLNTEAFF. CDR3 DNA: TGTGCCAGCTCCAAGGACAGATTGAACACTGAAGCTTTCTTT.

In DNA form, the CDR3 reads TGTGCCAGCAGCCGGACAGGGTCTGGAAACACCATATATTTT. Translating it yields CASSRTGSGNTIYF. The chain couples TRBV7-9 to TRBJ1-3; 8 positions agree with TRBD1. In germline, CDR1 is SEHNR, CDR2 FQNEAQ (reference sequence). The V gene end was trimmed by 5 bases and the J gene end by 1 base; junction bases not matched to a gene: 1. CDR3 length: 14 amino acids.

The J gene is TRBJ2-7, the V gene TRBV5-4; TRBD2 aligns across 8 bases. Per germline, CDR1 SGHNT and CDR2 YYREEE (reference sequence). The CDR3 is 17 residues long. V gave up 0 bases and J gave up 3 bases; unmatched junction bases: 11. CDR3 amino acids: CASSLERFSGGIYEQYF. The CDR3, as DNA: TGTGCCAGCAGCTTGGAAAGGTTCAGCGGGGGTATCTACGAGCAGTACTTC.

V usage is TRBV23-1 and J usage is TRBJ2-3; 8 bases are a match to TRBD2. TRBV23-1 is treated as an ORF (open reading frame) with a function not yet certain. J lost 12 bases, V lost 0 bases, and 5 bases had no gene match. The CDR3 spans 13 residues. The CDR3: CASSQSRTSPQYF. In DNA form, the CDR3 reads TGCGCCAGCAGTCAATCGAGGACTAGCCCTCAGTATTTT.

V gene TRBV6-1 combines with J gene TRBJ2-7, with 10 bases identical to TRBD1. Germline V gene lookup returns CDR1 MNHNS and CDR2 SASEGT. After removal of 6 bases from V and 0 bases from J, the junction contained 2 bases not matched to a gene. The CDR3 has 14 residues. The CDR3, as DNA: TGTGCCAGCAGCTGGACAGGGGGCTCCTACGAGCAGTACGTC. It encodes CASSWTGGSYEQYV.

V is TRBV6-6 and J is TRBJ2-1; no clear D. The CDR3 is 14 amino acids. In germline, CDR1 is MNHNY, CDR2 SVGAGI (reference sequence). The V end was cut by 6 bases, the J end by 8 bases, with 17 bases between. CDR3 residues: CASSLGYRLDEQFF. The DNA for the CDR3 is TGTGCCAGCAGCCTAGGATACCGTCTGGATGAGCAGTTCTTC.

This chain links TRBV11-3 with TRBJ2-2; D gene uncertain. Deletions cut 5 bases from V and 2 bases from J, with 12 bases between. The CDR3 runs to 15 residues. CDR1 and CDR2 (germline): SGHNT, YENEEA. CDR3 in DNA: TGTGCCAGCAGCCGCAGTGTTTTAAACACCGGGGAGCTGTTTTTT. Its protein product is CASSRSVLNTGELFF.

V is TRBV11-3 and J is TRBJ2-7; D remains unclear. V was clipped by 1 base and J by 5 bases, with 21 bases between them. Germline V gives CDR1 SGHNT, CDR2 YENEEA. The CDR3 has 17 residues. This chain's CDR3 is CASSLASSSGTFDEQYF. The DNA for the CDR3 is TGTGCCAGCAGCTTAGCTTCCTCCTCGGGTACTTTCGACGAGCAGTACTTC.

The chain has TRBV28 and TRBJ1-2; D is unresolved. This CDR3 has 14 amino acids. V lost 6 bases and J lost 2, with 13 bases in between. Germline-derived CDR1 and CDR2 are MDHEN and SYDVKM. CDR3 residues: CASSVAPINYGYTF. Written as DNA, the CDR3 is TGTGCCAGCAGCGTGGCCCCGATCAACTATGGCTACACCTTC.

The chain uses TRBV11-1 and TRBJ1-2; D is uncertain. Germline CDR1 reads SGHAT; CDR2 reads FQDESV (reference sequence). CDR3 length: 13 amino acids. V dropped 1 base and J dropped 8 bases, with 11 bases sitting between them. This CDR3 is CASSLVNSWGYTF. The CDR3 DNA is TGTGCCAGCAGCTTAGTGAACAGCTGGGGCTACACCTTC.